This T cell receptor beta chain was documented in a study of cytomegalovirus exposure and HLA in healthy donors. Looking at the study overall: Counted in an early data release were about 85 million unique TCRs from HLA-typed donors.

The CDR3 consists of 14 residues. The germline V gene has CDR1 SGHAT and CDR2 FQNNGV. Deletions cut 5 bases from V and 6 bases from J, with 16 bases between. A single count supports this clone. The PCR contained 60 Vbeta and 13 Jbeta primers. Here immunoSEQ multiplex PCR was the method, and the copy in TCRdb shows in-frame clones only, minus some. Seen here are 150,000 to 250,000 clones, roughly 85% observed once, and the top ten hold 2% to 2.5%. The chain is built from TRBV11-2 and TRBJ1-2, with TRBD1 as a possible D gene (6 bases). This clonotype was obtained from a woman aged 45-65 years in good health and CMV-seronegative. Material for sequencing was PBMCs. The CDR3 bases are TGTGCCAGCAGCGCAATCACAGGGCCTGATGGCTACACCTTC. Translating gives CASSAITGPDGYTF.